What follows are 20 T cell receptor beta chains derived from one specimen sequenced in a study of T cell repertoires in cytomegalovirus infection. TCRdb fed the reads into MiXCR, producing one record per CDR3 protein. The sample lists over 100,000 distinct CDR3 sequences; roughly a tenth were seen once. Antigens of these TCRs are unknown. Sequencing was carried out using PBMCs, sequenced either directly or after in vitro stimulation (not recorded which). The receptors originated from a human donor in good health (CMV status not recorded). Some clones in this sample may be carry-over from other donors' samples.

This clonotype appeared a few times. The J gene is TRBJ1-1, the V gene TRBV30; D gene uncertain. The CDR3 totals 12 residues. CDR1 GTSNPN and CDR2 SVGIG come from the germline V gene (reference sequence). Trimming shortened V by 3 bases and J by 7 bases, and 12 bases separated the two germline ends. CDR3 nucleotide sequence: TGTGCCTGGAGGCGAGGTTTACTTGAAGCTTTCTTT. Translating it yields CAWRRGLLEAFF. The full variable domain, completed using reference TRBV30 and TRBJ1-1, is SQTIHQWPATLVQPVGSPLSLECTVEGTSNPNLYWYRQAAGRGLQLLFYSVGIGQISSEVPQNLSASRPQDRQFILSSKKLLLSDSGFYLCAWRRGLLEAFFGQGTRLTVV.

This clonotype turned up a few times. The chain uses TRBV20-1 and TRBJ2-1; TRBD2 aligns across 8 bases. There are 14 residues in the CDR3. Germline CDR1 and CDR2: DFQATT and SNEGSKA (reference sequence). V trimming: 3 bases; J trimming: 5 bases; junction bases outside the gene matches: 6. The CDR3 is CSASLLAANNEQFF. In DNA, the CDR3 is TGCAGTGCTAGTTTACTAGCGGCCAACAATGAGCAGTTCTTC.

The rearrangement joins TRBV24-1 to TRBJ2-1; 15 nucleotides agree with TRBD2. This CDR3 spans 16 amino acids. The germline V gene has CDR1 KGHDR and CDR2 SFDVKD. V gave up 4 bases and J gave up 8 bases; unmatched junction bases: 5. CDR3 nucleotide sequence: TGTGCCACCAGTGAACGGACTAGCGGGAGGGCCGATGAGCAGTTCTTC. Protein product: CATSERTSGRADEQFF.

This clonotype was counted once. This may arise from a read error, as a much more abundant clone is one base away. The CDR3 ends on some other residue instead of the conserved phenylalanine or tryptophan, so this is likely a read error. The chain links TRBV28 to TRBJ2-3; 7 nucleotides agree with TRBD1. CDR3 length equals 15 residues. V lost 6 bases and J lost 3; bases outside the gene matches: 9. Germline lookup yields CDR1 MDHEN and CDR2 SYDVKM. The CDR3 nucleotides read TGTGCCAGCAGCCCCGGTGGCAGGGGGACAGATACGCAGTATTAT. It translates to CASSPGGRGTDTQYY.

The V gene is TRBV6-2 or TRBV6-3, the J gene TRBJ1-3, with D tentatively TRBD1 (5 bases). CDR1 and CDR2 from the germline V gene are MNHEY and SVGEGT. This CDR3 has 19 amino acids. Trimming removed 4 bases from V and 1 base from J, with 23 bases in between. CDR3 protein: CASSSRTRAAGPSGNTIYF. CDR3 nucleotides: TGTGCCAGCAGTTCAAGAACCCGGGCCGCGGGACCTTCTGGAAACACCATATATTTT.

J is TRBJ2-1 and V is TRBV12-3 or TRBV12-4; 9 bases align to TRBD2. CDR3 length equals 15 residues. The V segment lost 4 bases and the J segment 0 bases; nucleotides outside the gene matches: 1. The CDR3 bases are TGTGCCAGCAGTTGGGGACTAGCCTCCTACAATGAGCAGTTCTTC. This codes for CASSWGLASYNEQFF.

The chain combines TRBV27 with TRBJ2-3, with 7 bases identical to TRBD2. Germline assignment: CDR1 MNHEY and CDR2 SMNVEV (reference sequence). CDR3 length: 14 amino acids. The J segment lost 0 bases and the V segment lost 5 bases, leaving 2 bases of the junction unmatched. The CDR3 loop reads CASSLRESTDTQYF. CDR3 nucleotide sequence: TGTGCCAGCAGTCTGCGGGAGAGCACAGATACGCAGTATTTT.

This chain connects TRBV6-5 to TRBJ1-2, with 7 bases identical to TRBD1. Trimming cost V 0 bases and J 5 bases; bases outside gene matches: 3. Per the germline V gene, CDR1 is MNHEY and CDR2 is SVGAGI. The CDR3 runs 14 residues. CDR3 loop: CASSYSRGLYGYTF. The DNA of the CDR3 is TGTGCCAGCAGTTACTCGAGGGGGCTGTATGGCTACACCTTC.

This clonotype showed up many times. The CDR3: CASSLAPQPDEAFF. In nucleotides, the CDR3 is TGCGCCAGCAGCTTGGCCCCGCAGCCAGATGAAGCTTTCTTT. The chain has TRBV5-1 and TRBJ1-1; D gene unclear. Trimming stripped 0 bases from V and 7 bases from J, with 13 bases between. Germline assignment: CDR1 SGHRS and CDR2 YFSETQ. This CDR3 has 14 residues.

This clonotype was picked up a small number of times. This CDR3 reads CASSFGGVDYEQYF. The CDR3, as DNA: TGTGCCAGCAGTTTTGGGGGGGTGGACTACGAGCAGTACTTC. V gene TRBV12-3 or TRBV12-4 combines with J gene TRBJ2-7, with TRBD2 identical over 7 bases. Trimming took 3 bases from V and 3 from J; bases not matched to a gene: 5. The CDR3 loop spans 14 amino acids.

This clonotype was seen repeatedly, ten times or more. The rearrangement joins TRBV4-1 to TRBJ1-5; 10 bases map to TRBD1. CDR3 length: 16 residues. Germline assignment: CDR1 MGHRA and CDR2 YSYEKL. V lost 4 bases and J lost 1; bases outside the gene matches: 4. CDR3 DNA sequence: TGCGCCAGCAGCCTCGGACAGGGGGGGAGCAATCAGCCCCAGCATTTT. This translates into CASSLGQGGSNQPQHF.

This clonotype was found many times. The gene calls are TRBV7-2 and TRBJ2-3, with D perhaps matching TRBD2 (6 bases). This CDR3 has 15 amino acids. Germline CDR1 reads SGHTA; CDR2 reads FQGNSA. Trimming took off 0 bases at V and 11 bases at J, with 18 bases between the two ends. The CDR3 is CASSLAAGLNVMQYF. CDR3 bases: TGTGCCAGCAGCTTAGCGGCGGGACTGAATGTAATGCAGTATTTT.

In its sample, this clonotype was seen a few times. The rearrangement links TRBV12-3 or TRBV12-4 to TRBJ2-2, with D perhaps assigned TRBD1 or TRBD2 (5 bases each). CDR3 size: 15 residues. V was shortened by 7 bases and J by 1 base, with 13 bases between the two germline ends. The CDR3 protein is CASNTRGWNTGELFF. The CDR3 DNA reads TGTGCCAGCAATACCCGGGGCTGGAACACCGGGGAGCTGTTTTTT.

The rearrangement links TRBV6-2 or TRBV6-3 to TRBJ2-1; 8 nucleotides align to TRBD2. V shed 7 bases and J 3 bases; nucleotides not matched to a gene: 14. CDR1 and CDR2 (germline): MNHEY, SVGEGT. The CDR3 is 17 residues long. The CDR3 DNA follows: TGTGCCAGCACCCCGCGCCCCAGGACTAGCATCTACAATGAGCAGTTCTTC. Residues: CASTPRPRTSIYNEQFF.

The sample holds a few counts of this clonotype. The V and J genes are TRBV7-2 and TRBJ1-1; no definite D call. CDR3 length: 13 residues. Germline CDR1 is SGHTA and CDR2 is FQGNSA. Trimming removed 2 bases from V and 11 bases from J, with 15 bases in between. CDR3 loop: CASSLIAVTRAFF. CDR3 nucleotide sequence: TGTGCCAGCAGCTTAATTGCGGTTACGAGGGCTTTCTTT.

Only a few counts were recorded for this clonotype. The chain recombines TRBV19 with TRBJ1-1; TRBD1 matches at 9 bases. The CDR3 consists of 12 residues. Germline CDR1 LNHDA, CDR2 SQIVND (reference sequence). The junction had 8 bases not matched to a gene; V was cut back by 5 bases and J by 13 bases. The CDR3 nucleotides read TGTGCCAGTAGTCGGACCGGGACAGGGCATTTCTTT. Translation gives CASSRTGTGHFF. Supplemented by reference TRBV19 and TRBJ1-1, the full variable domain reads DGGITQSPKYLFRKEGQNVTLSCEQNLNHDAMYWYRQDPGQGLRLIYYSQIVNDFQKGDIAEGYSVSREKKESFPLTVTSAQKNPTAFYLCASSRTGTGHFFGQGTRLTVV.

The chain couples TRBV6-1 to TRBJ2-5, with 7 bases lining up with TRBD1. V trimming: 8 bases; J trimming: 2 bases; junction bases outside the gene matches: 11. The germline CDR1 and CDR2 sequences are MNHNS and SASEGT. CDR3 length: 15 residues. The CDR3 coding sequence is TGTGCCAGCGGTTACACAGGGGTGCAACAAGAGACCCAGTACTTC. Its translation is CASGYTGVQQETQYF.

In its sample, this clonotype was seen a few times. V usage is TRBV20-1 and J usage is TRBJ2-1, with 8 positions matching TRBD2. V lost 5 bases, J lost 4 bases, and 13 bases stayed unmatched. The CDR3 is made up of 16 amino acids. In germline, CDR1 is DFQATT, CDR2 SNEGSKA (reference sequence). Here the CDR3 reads CSAPPPTSEKYNEQFF. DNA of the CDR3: TGCAGTGCTCCGCCCCCGACTAGCGAAAAATACAATGAGCAGTTCTTC.

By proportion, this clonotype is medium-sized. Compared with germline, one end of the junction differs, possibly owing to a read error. The CDR3 bases are TGTGCTAGCAGCCCAGGGACCCCGAACACCGGGGAGCTGTTTTTT. Translation: CASSPGTPNTGELFF. The rearrangement joins TRBV7-7 to TRBJ2-2; the D gene could be TRBD1 or TRBD2 (5 bases each). There are 15 residues in the CDR3. The germline CDR1 and CDR2 sequences are SSHAT and FNYEAQ (reference sequence).

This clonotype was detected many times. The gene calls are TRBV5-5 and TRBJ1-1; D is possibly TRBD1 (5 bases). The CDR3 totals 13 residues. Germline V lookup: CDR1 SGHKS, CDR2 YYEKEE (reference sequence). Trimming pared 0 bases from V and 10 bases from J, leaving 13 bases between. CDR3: CASSLGGISSAFF. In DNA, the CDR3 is TGTGCCAGCAGCTTGGGGGGCATTTCGTCAGCTTTCTTT.